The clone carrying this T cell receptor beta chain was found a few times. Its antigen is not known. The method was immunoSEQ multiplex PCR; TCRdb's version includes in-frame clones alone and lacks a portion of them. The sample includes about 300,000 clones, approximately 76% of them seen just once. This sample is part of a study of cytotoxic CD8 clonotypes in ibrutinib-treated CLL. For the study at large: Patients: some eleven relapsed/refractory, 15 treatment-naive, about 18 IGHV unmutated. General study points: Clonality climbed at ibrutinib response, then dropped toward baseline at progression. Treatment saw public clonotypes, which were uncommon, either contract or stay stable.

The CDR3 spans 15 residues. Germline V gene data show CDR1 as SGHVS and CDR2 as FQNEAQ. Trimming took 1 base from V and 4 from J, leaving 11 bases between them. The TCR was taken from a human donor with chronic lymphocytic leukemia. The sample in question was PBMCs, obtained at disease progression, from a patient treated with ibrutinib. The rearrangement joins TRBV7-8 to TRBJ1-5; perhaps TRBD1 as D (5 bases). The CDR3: CASSLGGALNQPQHF. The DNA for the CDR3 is TGTGCCAGCAGCTTAGGAGGGGCCCTAAATCAGCCCCAGCATTTT.